The sequence of this T cell receptor beta chain was determined in a study of blood T cell repertoires in COVID-19. In the 2 weeks before study entry, exposed participants met a COVID-19 case, which was PCR-confirmed or clinician-diagnosed. The data were produced by immunoSEQ multiplex PCR, yet TCRdb's version contains in-frame clones alone and is incomplete. The table lists 150,000 to 200,000 clones, approximately 83% of them singletons. The table lists this clone with a count of one. Sequences were obtained from PBMCs or T cells enriched from blood (not recorded which). The sequence was collected from a man between 65 and 80 years old who had been exposed to COVID-19.

For the CDR3, the DNA is TGTGCCAGCCTAAAGACAGGGGTCAGTCAGCCCCAGCATTTT. Its protein is CASLKTGVSQPQHF. The chain couples TRBV19 to TRBJ1-5, with TRBD1 matching 8 bases. The junction had 10 bases not matched to a gene; V was cut back by 9 bases and J by 6 bases. Germline CDR1 and CDR2: LNHDA and SQIVND (reference sequence). The CDR3 has 14 amino acids.